This TCR beta chain emerged from a study of Graves' ophthalmopathy and Graves' hyperthyroidism. Germline CDR1 reads SQVTM; CDR2 reads ANQGSEA. CDR3 length equals 14 residues. Trimming cost V 7 bases and J 7 bases, with 19 bases left between them. RNA transcripts provided the template for amplifying TCR beta CDR3 regions. HTBI primers were used in a first-round RT-PCR, which preceded a second-round multiplex PCR. TCRdb passed the multiplex PCR reads through MiXCR, listing each CDR3 protein once. Seen here are 150,000 to 200,000 distinct CDR3 sequences, around 40% observed once, and the top ten hold about 8.2%.

The chain employs TRBV29-1 and TRBJ2-2; possibly TRBD1 for D (6 bases). The clonotype originates from a man in his thirties or forties with Graves' ophthalmopathy. The sequenced sample consisted of peripheral blood. Here the CDR3 reads CSARGSKSGGELFF. The CDR3 region has the DNA TGCAGCGCCAGGGGATCTAAGAGCGGCGGGGAGCTGTTTTTT.